The T cell receptor (beta chain) under discussion was sequenced for a study of early T cells in non-severe SARS-CoV-2 infection. Across the whole study: Chains stayed unpaired after sequencing of bulk RNA from unsorted whole blood.

Trimming left V 3 bases short and J 8 bases short, with 16 bases between. CDR3 length: 14 amino acids. Study results and limitations: Matches to VDJdb favored anti-spike CD8 responses and missed private and CD4 specificities.

This clonotype has more than one count but fewer than ten. Its target is unknown. The library protocol tagged individual cDNA molecules with unique molecular identifiers. TCRdb reprocessed the 5' RACE reads via MiXCR and lists one record per CDR3 protein. The sample lists around 92,000 distinct CDR3 sequences; roughly 11% were seen once. The clonotype was recovered from an adult who was a healthcare worker with PCR-confirmed SARS-CoV-2 infection or an uninfected control (not recorded which). This chain uses TRBV12-3 or TRBV12-4 with TRBJ1-2; tentative D call: TRBD1 (5 bases). The specimen sequenced was whole blood. In DNA, the CDR3 is TGTGCCAGCAGTTTCCCCGGGACCCCCCGGGGCTACACCTTC. It yields the protein CASSFPGTPRGYTF.